The 8 T cell receptor beta chains listed next were all sequenced from one sample in a study of OX40 agonist ivuxolimab in advanced cancers. Libraries came from the immunoSEQ multiplex PCR assay. TCRdb took over this immuneACCESS table, retaining in-frame rearrangements with V and J assigned. Such tables are incomplete; in checked studies, under half of the missing clones stem from an unresolved V gene, and the remainder is unexplained. The sample records just over 95,000 clones, roughly 84% of which are singletons. The top ten hold 3% to 4.5% of the sample. Sample: CD4+ or CD8+ T cells sorted from blood, taken in a trial of the OX40 agonist ivuxolimab. These receptors originate from an adult with an advanced solid tumor such as melanoma, head and neck, liver or kidney cancer.

The table lists this clone with a few counts. The chain combines TRBV6-5 with TRBJ1-2; no clear D. Germline CDR1 MNHEY, CDR2 SVGAGI. The CDR3 runs to 12 residues. Trimming pared 6 bases from V and 7 bases from J, leaving 12 bases between. CDR3 protein: CASRMSFGGYTF. The CDR3 nucleotides read TGTGCCAGCAGAATGAGTTTTGGTGGCTACACCTTC.

The chain combines TRBV7-6 with TRBJ2-1; 9 bases fit TRBD1. The length of the CDR3 is 12 residues. CDR1 and CDR2 from the germline V gene are SGHVS and FNYEAQ. V lost 3 bases to trimming and J lost 16 bases; unmatched junction nucleotides: 7. CDR3 amino acids: CASSLTRDRVFF. The CDR3 bases are TGTGCCAGCAGCTTGACCCGGGACAGGGTCTTCTTC.

This rearrangement joins TRBV6-6 to TRBJ1-5; 8 positions match TRBD1. J was trimmed by 0 bases and V by 6 bases; bases with no gene match: 4. The CDR3 is 15 amino acids. Germline V gene lookup returns CDR1 MNHNY and CDR2 SVGAGI (reference sequence). The CDR3 is CASSPQGGSNQPQHF. The CDR3 DNA is TGTGCCAGCAGCCCACAGGGGGGTAGCAATCAGCCCCAGCATTTT.

This chain uses TRBV5-4 with TRBJ2-3; unclear D gene. Germline V lookup: CDR1 SGHNT, CDR2 YYREEE (reference sequence). This CDR3 has 14 residues. V was pared by 0 bases and J by 5 bases, with 10 bases between. DNA of the CDR3: TGTGCCAGCAGCTTGGTGGTAGGGCAAGATACGCAGTATTTT. Translated: CASSLVVGQDTQYF.

The gene calls are TRBV4-2 and TRBJ1-5; tentative D call: TRBD1 (5 bases). V dropped 0 bases and J dropped 6 bases, with 18 bases sitting between them. The germline V gene has CDR1 LGHNA and CDR2 YNFKEQ. This CDR3 region has 17 residues. The CDR3 coding sequence is TGTGCCAGCAGCCAAGAGGGGTCCGGAGGGGAATTTCAGCCCCAGCATTTT. Its protein is CASSQEGSGGEFQPQHF.

This chain joins TRBV14 and TRBJ2-3; D not resolved. This CDR3 has 15 amino acids. Germline V gene sequence: CDR1 SGHDN, CDR2 FVKESK. V lost 0 bases and J 0 bases, leaving 7 bases between the germline ends. Written as DNA, the CDR3 is TGTGCCAGCAGCCAAGAGGCATTCAGCACAGATACGCAGTATTTT. Amino acids: CASSQEAFSTDTQYF.

This chain uses TRBV6-5 with TRBJ2-1, with TRBD1 as a possible D gene (6 bases). This CDR3 spans 13 amino acids. Trimming cost V 5 bases and J 5 bases, with 10 bases left between them. Germline lookup yields CDR1 MNHEY and CDR2 SVGAGI. Written as DNA, the CDR3 is TGTGCCAGCAGTCCAACAGGGAACAATGAGCAGTTCTTC. It is translated as CASSPTGNNEQFF.

This clone has just one count. The rearrangement uses TRBV30 and TRBJ2-1; unclear D gene. The V end was cut by 7 bases, the J end by 4 bases, with 14 bases between. Germline values: CDR1 GTSNPN, CDR2 SVGIG (reference sequence). This CDR3 spans 13 amino acids. The DNA for the CDR3 is TGTGCCTCGGACGCGAAGCAATACAATGAGCAGTTCTTC. Its translation is CASDAKQYNEQFF.